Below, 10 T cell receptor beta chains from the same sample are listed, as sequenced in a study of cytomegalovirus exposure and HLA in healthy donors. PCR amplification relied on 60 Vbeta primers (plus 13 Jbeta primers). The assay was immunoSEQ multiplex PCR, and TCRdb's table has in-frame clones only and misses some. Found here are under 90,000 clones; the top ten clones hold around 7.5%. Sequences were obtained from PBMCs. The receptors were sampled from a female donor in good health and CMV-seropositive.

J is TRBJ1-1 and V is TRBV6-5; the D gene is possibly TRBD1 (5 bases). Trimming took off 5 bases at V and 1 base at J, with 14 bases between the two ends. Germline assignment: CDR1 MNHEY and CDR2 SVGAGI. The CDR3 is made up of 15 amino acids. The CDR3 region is CASSPEAGTNTEAFF. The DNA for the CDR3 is TGTGCCAGCAGTCCTGAGGCGGGGACGAACACTGAAGCTTTCTTT.

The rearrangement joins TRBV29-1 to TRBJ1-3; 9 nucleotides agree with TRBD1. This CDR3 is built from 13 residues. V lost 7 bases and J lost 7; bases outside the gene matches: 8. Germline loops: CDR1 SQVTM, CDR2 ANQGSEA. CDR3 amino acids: CSAGGQGRNTIYF. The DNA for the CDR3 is TGCAGCGCTGGAGGACAGGGGAGGAACACCATATATTTT.

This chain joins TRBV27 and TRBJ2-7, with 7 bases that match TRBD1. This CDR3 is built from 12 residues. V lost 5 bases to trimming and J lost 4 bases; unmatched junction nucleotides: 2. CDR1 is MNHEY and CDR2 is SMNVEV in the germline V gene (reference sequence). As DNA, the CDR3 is TGTGCCAGCAGTCCAGGGGGATACGAGCAGTACTTC. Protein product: CASSPGGYEQYF.

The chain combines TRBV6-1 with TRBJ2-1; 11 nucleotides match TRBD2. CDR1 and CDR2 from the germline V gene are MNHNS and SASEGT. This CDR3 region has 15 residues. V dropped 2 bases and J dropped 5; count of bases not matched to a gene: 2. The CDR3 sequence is CASSEPGLADNEQFF. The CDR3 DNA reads TGTGCCAGCAGTGAACCGGGACTAGCGGACAATGAGCAGTTCTTC.

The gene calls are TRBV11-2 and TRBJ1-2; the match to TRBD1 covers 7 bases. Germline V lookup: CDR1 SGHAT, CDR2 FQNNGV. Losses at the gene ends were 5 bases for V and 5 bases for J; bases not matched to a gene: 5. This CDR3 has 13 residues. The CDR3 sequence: CASSLSTGYGYTF. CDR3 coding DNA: TGTGCCAGCAGCCTATCGACAGGGTATGGCTACACCTTC.

The CDR3 nucleotides are TGTGCCAGCAGACACCGGGACAGGGGCTCTGGGGCCAACGTCCTGACTTTC. Its translation: CASRHRDRGSGANVLTF. This chain joins TRBV28 and TRBJ2-6; 10 bases map to TRBD1. Germline CDR1 is MDHEN and CDR2 is SYDVKM. The CDR3 runs 17 residues. V lost 6 bases to trimming and J lost 0 bases; unmatched junction nucleotides: 5.

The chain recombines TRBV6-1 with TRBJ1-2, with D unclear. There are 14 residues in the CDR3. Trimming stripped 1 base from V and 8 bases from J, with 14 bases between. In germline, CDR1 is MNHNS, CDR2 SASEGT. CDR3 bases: TGTGCCAGCAGTGAAGGAGTCGGCCCTAGGGGCTACACCTTC. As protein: CASSEGVGPRGYTF.

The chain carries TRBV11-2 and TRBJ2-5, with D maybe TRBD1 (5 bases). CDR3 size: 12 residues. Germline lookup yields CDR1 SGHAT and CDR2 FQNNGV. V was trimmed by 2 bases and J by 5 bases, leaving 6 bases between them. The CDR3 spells CASSLKGETQYF. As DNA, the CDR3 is TGTGCCAGCAGCTTAAAGGGGGAGACCCAGTACTTC.

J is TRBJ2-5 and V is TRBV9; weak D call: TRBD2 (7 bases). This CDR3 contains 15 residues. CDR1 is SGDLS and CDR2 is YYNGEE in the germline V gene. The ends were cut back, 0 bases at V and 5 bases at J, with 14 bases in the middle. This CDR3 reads CASSVVGGRDETQYF. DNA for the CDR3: TGTGCCAGCAGCGTAGTGGGGGGGCGCGATGAGACCCAGTACTTC.

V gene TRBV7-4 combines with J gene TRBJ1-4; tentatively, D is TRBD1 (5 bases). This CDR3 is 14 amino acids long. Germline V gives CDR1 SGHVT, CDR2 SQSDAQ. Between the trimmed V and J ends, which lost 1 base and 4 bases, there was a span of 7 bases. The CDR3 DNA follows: TGTGCCAGCAGCTTAGGGCAGGGTAATGAAAAACTGTTTTTT. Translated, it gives CASSLGQGNEKLFF.